This T cell receptor (beta chain) emerged from a study of liver allograft versus peripheral blood T cells. Study-wide background: What was compared were the T cell receptor repertoires in transplanted livers and those in the peripheral blood of recipients. Study-wide results and caveats: As reported, T cell receptor repertoires inside liver allografts differed from those present in peripheral blood.

Deletions cut 8 bases from V and 0 bases from J, with 26 bases between. The V gene's germline CDR1 is MNHEY and CDR2 SVGAGI. This CDR3 is 19 amino acids long. TCRdb independently ran MiXCR on the reads; one entry per CDR3 protein. The sample lists some 1,300 distinct CDR3 sequences, roughly 15% occurring once. This clonotype was observed once. Its antigen is currently unknown. This may be a read error: a much more frequent sequence differs by one nucleotide. The V call is TRBV6-5, the J call TRBJ2-1; no clear D. The receptor was isolated from a human patient who had a liver transplant. Some T cells may originate from the graft donor. The CDR3 bases are TGTGCCAGCTCACACCGGGCTACCCTCTTATCGGGCTCCTACAATGAGCAGTTCTTC. Protein: CASSHRATLLSGSYNEQFF.